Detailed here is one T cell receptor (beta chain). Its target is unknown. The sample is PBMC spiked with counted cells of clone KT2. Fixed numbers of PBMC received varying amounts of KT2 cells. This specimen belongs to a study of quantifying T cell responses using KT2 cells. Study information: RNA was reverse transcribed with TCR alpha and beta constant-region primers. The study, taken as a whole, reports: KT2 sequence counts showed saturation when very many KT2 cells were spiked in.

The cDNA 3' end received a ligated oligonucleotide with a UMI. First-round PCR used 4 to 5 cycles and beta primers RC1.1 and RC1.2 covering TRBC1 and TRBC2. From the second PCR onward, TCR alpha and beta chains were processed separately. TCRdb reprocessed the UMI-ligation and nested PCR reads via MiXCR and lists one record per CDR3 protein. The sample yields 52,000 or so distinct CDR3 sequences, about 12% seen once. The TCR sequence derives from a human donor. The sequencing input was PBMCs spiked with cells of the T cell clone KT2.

The CDR3 sequence is CASSRRGGATDTQYF. CDR3 coding DNA: TGTGCCAGCAGCCGCCGGGGGGGGGCCACAGATACGCAGTATTTT. The V gene is TRBV5-6, the J gene TRBJ2-3; 8 bases agree with TRBD2. CDR1 SGHDT and CDR2 YYEEEE come from the germline V gene. Germline trimming cut 4 bases from V and 2 bases from J; bases unmatched to any gene: 6. The CDR3 has 15 amino acids.